The clone carrying this T cell receptor (beta chain) was observed many times. Germline values: CDR1 PRHDT, CDR2 FYEKMQ (reference sequence). The CDR3 consists of 16 residues. V shed 2 bases and J shed 2 bases, with 16 bases lying between them. This sample was taken from a study of T cells in Graves' hyperthyroidism and ophthalmopathy. Fresh peripheral blood, under 11 ml, yielded the PBMCs. Amplified TCR beta CDR3 regions came from RNA transcripts. HTBI primers were used for first-round RT-PCR of the TCR CDR3. TCRdb analysed the multiplex PCR reads with MiXCR anew, one entry per CDR3 protein. The table has 530,000 or so distinct CDR3 sequences, roughly 17% seen once; the top ten hold about 16%.

Sequencing used blood. This chain uses TRBV13 with TRBJ2-7; D uncertain. The TCR originated in a woman aged 18-29 years with Graves' ophthalmopathy. This CDR3 is CASSLMAGNNAYEQYF. The CDR3 nucleotides read TGTGCCAGCAGCTTAATGGCAGGCAATAATGCCTACGAGCAGTACTTC.